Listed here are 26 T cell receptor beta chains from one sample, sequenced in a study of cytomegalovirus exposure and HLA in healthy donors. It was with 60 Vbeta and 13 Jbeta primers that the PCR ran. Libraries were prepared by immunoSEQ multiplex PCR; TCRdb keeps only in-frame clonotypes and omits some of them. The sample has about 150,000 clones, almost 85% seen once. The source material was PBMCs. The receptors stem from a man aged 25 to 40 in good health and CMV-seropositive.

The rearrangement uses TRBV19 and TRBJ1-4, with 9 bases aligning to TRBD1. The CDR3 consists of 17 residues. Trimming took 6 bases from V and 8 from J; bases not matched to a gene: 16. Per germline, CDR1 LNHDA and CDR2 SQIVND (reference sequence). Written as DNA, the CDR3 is TGTGCCAGTAGCCCAACCGCTTCCGGGACAGGGAAGGAAAAACTGTTTTTT. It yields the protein CASSPTASGTGKEKLFF.

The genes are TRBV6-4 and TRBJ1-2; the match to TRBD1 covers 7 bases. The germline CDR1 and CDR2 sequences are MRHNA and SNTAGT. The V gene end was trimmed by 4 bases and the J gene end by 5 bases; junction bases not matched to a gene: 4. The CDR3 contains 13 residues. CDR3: CASSVNRGYGYTF. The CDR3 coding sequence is TGTGCCAGCAGTGTTAACAGGGGTTATGGCTACACCTTC.

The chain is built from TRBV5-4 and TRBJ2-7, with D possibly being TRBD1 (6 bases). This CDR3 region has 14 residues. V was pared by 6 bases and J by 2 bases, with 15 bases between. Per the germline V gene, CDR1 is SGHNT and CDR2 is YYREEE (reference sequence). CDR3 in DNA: TGTGCCAGCACCCAAAGAGACAGGACCTACGAGCAGTACTTC. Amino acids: CASTQRDRTYEQYF. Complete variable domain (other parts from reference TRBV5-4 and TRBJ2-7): ETGVTQSPTHLIKTRGQQVTLRCSSQSGHNTVSWYQQALGQGPQFIFQYYREEENGRGNFPPRFSGLQFPNYSSELNVNALELDDSALYLCASTQRDRTYEQYFGPGTRLTVT.

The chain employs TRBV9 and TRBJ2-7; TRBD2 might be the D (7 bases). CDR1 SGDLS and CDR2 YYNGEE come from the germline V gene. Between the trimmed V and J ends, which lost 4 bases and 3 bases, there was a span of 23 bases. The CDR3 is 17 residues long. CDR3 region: CASSPVGGAGRNYEQYF. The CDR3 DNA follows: TGTGCCAGCAGCCCAGTAGGGGGGGCGGGAAGGAACTACGAGCAGTACTTC.

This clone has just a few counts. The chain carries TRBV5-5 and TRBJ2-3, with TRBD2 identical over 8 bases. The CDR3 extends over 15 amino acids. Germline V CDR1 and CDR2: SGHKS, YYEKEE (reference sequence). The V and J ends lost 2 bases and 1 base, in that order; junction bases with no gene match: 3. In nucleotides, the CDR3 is TGTGCCAGCAGCTTTTACGGGGGGGGCACAGATACGCAGTATTTT. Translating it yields CASSFYGGGTDTQYF.

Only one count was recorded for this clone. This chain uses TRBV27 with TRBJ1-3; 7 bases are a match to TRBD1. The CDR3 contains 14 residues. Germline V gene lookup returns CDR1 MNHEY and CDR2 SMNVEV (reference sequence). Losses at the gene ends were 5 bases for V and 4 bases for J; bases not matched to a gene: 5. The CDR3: CASSPRDSGNTIYF. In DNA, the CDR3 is TGTGCCAGCAGTCCTCGGGACAGCGGAAACACCATATATTTT.

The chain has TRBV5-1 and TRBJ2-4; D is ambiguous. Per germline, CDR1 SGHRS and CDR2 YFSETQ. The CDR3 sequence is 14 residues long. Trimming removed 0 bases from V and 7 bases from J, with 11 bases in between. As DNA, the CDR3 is TGCGCCAGCAGCTTGGACGGTATGAGGAACATTCAGTACTTC. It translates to CASSLDGMRNIQYF.

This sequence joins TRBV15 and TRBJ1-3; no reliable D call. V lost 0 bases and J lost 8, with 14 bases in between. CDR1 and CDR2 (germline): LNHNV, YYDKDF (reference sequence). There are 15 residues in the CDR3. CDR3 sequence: CATSRDEGSVYTIYF. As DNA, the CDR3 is TGTGCCACCAGCAGAGATGAGGGCAGTGTCTACACCATATATTTT.

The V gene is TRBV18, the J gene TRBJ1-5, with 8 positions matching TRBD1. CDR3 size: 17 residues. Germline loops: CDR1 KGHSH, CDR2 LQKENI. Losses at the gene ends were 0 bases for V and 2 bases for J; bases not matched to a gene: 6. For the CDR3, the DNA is TGTGCCAGCTCACCACCGGGAACAGGGGGTGGCAATCAGCCCCAGCATTTT. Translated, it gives CASSPPGTGGGNQPQHF.

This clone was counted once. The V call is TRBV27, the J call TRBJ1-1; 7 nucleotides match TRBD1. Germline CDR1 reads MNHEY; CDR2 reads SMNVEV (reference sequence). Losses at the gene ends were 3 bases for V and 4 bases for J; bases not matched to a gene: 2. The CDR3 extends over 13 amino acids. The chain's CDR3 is CASSFAGGTEAFF. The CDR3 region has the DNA TGTGCCAGCAGTTTTGCAGGGGGCACTGAAGCTTTCTTT.

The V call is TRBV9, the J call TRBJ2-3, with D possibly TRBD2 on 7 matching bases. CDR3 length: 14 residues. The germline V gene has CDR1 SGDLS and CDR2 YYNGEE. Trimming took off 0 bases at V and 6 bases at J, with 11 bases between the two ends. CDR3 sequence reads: CASSVVGGADTQYF. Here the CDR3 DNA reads TGTGCCAGCAGCGTAGTTGGGGGGGCTGATACGCAGTATTTT.

CDR3 loop: CASSLSAGSGANVLTF. The CDR3 bases are TGTGCCAGCAGTCTTTCCGCAGGGTCTGGGGCCAACGTCCTGACTTTC. The chain joins TRBV27 to TRBJ2-6, with D possibly TRBD1 on 5 matching bases. CDR1 and CDR2 (germline): MNHEY, SMNVEV (reference sequence). V was pared by 5 bases and J by 1 base, with 12 bases between. The CDR3 is made up of 16 amino acids.

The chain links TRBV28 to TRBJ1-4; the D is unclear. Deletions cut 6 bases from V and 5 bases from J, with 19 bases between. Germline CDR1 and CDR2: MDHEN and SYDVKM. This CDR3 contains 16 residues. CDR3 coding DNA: TGTGCCAGCAGCTTGCAATCTTCTAACGCCAATGAAAAACTGTTTTTT. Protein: CASSLQSSNANEKLFF.

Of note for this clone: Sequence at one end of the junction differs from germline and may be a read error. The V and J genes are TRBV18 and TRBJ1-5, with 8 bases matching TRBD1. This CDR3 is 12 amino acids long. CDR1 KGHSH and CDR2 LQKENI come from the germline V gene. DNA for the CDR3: TGCGGACAGGACAGGGTAAATCAGCCCCAGCATTTT. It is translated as CGQDRVNQPQHF.

CDR3 DNA sequence: TGTGCCAGCAGCCGACGGGGGAGTGAGGTAGCGGACCTTACAAATGAGCAGTTCTTC. Encoded protein: CASSRRGSEVADLTNEQFF. The chain uses TRBV11-2 and TRBJ2-1; maybe TRBD2 (6 bases). Per germline, CDR1 SGHAT and CDR2 FQNNGV. With 5 bases removed from V and 7 bases from J, the gap between germline ends came to 30 bases. The length of the CDR3 is 19 residues.

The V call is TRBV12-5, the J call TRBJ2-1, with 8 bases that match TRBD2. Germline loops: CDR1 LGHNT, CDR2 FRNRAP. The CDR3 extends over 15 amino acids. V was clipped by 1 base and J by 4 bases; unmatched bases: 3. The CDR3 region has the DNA TGTGCTAGTGGTTTGGGACTAGCGACTTACAATGAGCAGTTCTTC. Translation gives CASGLGLATYNEQFF.

The CDR3 region has the DNA TGTGCCAGCAGCTCGACCCGGGACTCGATGTACGAGCAGTACTTC. Translation gives CASSSTRDSMYEQYF. The chain couples TRBV7-9 to TRBJ2-7; a possible D gene is TRBD2 (6 bases). The CDR3 consists of 15 residues. Germline assignment: CDR1 SEHNR and CDR2 FQNEAQ (reference sequence). Trimming stripped 4 bases from V and 4 bases from J, with 17 bases between.

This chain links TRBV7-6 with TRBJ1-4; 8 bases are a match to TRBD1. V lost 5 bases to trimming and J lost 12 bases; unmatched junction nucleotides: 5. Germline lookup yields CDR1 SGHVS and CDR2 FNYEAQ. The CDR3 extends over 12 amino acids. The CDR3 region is CASSPDRGELFF. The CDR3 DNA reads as TGTGCCAGCAGCCCCGACAGGGGAGAACTGTTTTTT.

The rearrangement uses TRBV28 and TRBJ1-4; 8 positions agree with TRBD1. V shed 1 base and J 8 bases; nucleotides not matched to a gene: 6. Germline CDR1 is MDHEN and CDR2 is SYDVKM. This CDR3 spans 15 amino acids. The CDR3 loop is CASSLSGGLGEKLFF. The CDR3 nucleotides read TGTGCCAGCAGTTTATCAGGGGGCTTAGGGGAAAAACTGTTTTTT.

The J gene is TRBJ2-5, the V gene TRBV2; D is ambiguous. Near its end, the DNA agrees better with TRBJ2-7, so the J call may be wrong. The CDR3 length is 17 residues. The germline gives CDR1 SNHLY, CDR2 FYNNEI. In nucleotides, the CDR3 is TGTGCCAGCAGTGAAGTGAATTGGGCCCGGTCGGTCTACGAGCAGTACTTC. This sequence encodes CASSEVNWARSVYEQYF.

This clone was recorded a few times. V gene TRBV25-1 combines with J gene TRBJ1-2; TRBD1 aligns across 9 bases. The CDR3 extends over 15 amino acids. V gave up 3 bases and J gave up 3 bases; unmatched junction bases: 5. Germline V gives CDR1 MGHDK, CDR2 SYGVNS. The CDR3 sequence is CASSEPGQGDYGYTF. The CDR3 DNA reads TGTGCCAGCAGTGAGCCGGGACAGGGAGACTATGGCTACACCTTC.

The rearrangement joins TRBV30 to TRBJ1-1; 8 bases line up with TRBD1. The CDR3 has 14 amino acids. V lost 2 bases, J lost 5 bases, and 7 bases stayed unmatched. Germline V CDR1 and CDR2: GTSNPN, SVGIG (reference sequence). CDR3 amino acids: CAWSRQGARTEAFF. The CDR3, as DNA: TGTGCCTGGAGTCGTCAGGGGGCGAGGACTGAAGCTTTCTTT. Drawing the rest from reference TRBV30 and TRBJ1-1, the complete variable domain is SQTIHQWPATLVQPVGSPLSLECTVEGTSNPNLYWYRQAAGRGLQLLFYSVGIGQISSEVPQNLSASRPQDRQFILSSKKLLLSDSGFYLCAWSRQGARTEAFFGQGTRLTVV.

CDR3 loop: CASSQDTGNTIYF. The CDR3 DNA follows: TGCGCCAGCAGCCAAGATACTGGAAACACCATATATTTT. This sequence joins TRBV4-3 and TRBJ1-3; D gene unclear. Germline V gene sequence: CDR1 LGHNA, CDR2 YSLEER. CDR3 size: 13 residues. Trimming removed 0 bases from V and 2 bases from J, with 2 bases in between.

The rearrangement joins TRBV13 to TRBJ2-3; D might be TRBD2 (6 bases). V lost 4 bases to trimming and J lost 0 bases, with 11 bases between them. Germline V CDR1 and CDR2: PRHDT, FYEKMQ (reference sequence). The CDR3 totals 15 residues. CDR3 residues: CASSSTSRSTDTQYF. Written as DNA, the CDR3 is TGTGCCAGCAGCTCAACTAGCCGTAGCACAGATACGCAGTATTTT. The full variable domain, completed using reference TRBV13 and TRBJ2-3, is AAGVIQSPRHLIKEKRETATLKCYPIPRHDTVYWYQQGPGQDPQFLISFYEKMQSDKGSIPDRFSAQQFSDYHSELNMSSLELGDSALYFCASSSTSRSTDTQYFGPGTRLTVL.

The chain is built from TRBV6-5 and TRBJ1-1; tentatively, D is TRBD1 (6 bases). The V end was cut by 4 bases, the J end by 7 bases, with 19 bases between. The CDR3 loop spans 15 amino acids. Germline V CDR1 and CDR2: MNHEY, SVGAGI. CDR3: CASSSRDIIMGEAFF. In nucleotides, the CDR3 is TGTGCCAGCAGTTCCCGGGACATAATCATGGGTGAAGCTTTCTTT.

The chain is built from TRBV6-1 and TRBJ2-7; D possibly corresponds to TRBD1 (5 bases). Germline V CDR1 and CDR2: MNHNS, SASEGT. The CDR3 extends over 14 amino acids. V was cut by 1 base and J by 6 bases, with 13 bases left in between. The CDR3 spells CASSEGRDSSEQYF. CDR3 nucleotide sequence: TGTGCCAGCAGTGAAGGCAGGGATTCAAGCGAGCAGTACTTC.